Listed below are T cell receptor beta chains from one sample, sequenced in a study of cytomegalovirus exposure and HLA in healthy donors. Method: immunoSEQ multiplex PCR; TCRdb's copy keeps in-frame clones and lacks some. This sample carries about 150,000 clones, around three quarters of them seen once, and the ten largest clones take about 6.5%. The sequenced sample was PBMCs. These receptors were taken from a man aged 35-49 years in good health and CMV-seropositive. The CDR3 runs from the conserved cysteine through the conserved F or W. D genes are given only for firm matches. Only some rows state a clone size, as once, few, many or a class for expanded clones.

d_gene: TRBD2
abundance: -
v_gene: TRBV11-3
j_gene: TRBJ2-3
CDR3aa: CASSLDTSGRDDTQYF
CDR3nt: TGTGCCAGCAGCTTAGATACTAGCGGGAGAGATGATACGCAGTATTTT

d_gene: TRBD1
abundance: -
v_gene: TRBV6-1
j_gene: TRBJ1-1
CDR3aa: CASSAKRWTGIPEAFF
CDR3nt: TGTGCCAGCAGTGCCAAACGATGGACAGGGATCCCTGAAGCTTTCTTT

d_gene: -
abundance: -
v_gene: TRBV19
j_gene: TRBJ1-1
CDR3aa: CASSPRDTEAFF
CDR3nt: TGTGCCAGTAGTCCCCGGGACACTGAAGCTTTCTTT

d_gene: -
abundance: -
v_gene: TRBV28
j_gene: TRBJ1-2
CDR3aa: CASTTTGFGYTF
CDR3nt: TGTGCCAGCACCACCACAGGGTTTGGCTACACCTTC

d_gene: TRBD2
abundance: -
v_gene: TRBV10-1
j_gene: TRBJ2-7
CDR3aa: CASSESHGLAKQYF
CDR3nt: TGCGCCAGCAGTGAGTCGCACGGACTAGCTAAGCAGTACTTC

d_gene: -
abundance: -
v_gene: TRBV15
j_gene: TRBJ2-3
CDR3aa: CATSRDLVTSTDTQYF
CDR3nt: TGTGCCACCAGCAGAGATTTGGTTACTAGCACAGATACGCAGTATTTT

d_gene: -
abundance: -
v_gene: TRBV28
j_gene: TRBJ1-4
CDR3aa: CASSPTLPHGTPREKLFF
CDR3nt: TGTGCCAGCAGTCCAACCCTTCCTCACGGGACACCCCGAGAAAAACTGTTTTTT

d_gene: -
abundance: -
v_gene: TRBV5-6
j_gene: TRBJ1-2
CDR3aa: CASKRNYGYTF
CDR3nt: TGTGCCAGCAAGCGGAACTATGGCTACACCTTC

d_gene: TRBD2
abundance: -
v_gene: TRBV5-1
j_gene: TRBJ2-7
CDR3aa: CASSRGTSGRYEQYF
CDR3nt: TGCGCCAGCAGCCGCGGGACTAGCGGGAGGTACGAGCAGTACTTC

d_gene: TRBD1
abundance: -
v_gene: TRBV2
j_gene: TRBJ1-2
CDR3aa: CASSEAVGQVRGYTF
CDR3nt: TGTGCCAGCAGTGAAGCGGTGGGACAGGTTCGAGGCTACACCTTC

d_gene: TRBD2
abundance: -
v_gene: TRBV2
j_gene: TRBJ2-2
CDR3aa: CASRRWTSGTGELFF
CDR3nt: TGTGCCAGCAGGCGGTGGACTAGCGGCACCGGGGAGCTGTTTTTT

d_gene: -
abundance: once
v_gene: TRBV6-5
j_gene: TRBJ2-7
CDR3aa: CASSYSSQYEQYF
CDR3nt: TGTGCCAGCAGTTACTCGTCCCAATACGAGCAGTACTTC

d_gene: -
abundance: -
v_gene: TRBV7-8
j_gene: TRBJ2-1
CDR3aa: CASSLLRTNEQFF
CDR3nt: TGTGCCAGCAGCTTATTGCGAACTAATGAGCAGTTCTTC

d_gene: -
abundance: -
v_gene: TRBV21-1
j_gene: TRBJ1-2
CDR3aa: CASSKVRDRRNYGYTF
CDR3nt: TGTGCCAGCAGCAAAGTTCGGGACAGGAGAAACTATGGCTACACCTTC

d_gene: -
abundance: few
v_gene: TRBV27
j_gene: TRBJ1-2
CDR3aa: CASSWGFRDIANYGYTF
CDR3nt: TGTGCCAGCAGCTGGGGGTTCCGGGACATAGCTAACTATGGCTACACCTTC

d_gene: -
abundance: -
v_gene: TRBV15
j_gene: TRBJ2-7
CDR3aa: CATSREKQLYEQYF
CDR3nt: TGTGCCACCAGCAGAGAGAAACAGCTTTACGAGCAGTACTTC

d_gene: TRBD2
abundance: -
v_gene: TRBV11-2
j_gene: TRBJ2-5
CDR3aa: CASTSGRAYNLKTQYF
CDR3nt: TGTGCCAGCACCAGCGGGAGGGCCTATAATCTTAAGACCCAGTACTTC

d_gene: -
abundance: -
v_gene: TRBV5-1
j_gene: TRBJ2-7
CDR3aa: CASSLGSPRNEQYF
CDR3nt: TGCGCCAGCAGCTTGGGATCTCCCAGGAACGAGCAGTACTTC

d_gene: TRBD1
abundance: -
v_gene: TRBV4-1
j_gene: TRBJ1-1
CDR3aa: CASSQSTGGPEAFF
CDR3nt: TGCGCCAGCAGCCAGTCGACAGGGGGCCCTGAAGCTTTCTTT

d_gene: -
abundance: -
v_gene: TRBV2
j_gene: TRBJ1-2
CDR3aa: CASSEARQNYGYTF
CDR3nt: TGTGCCAGCAGTGAAGCGCGGCAGAACTATGGCTACACCTTC

d_gene: TRBD1
abundance: -
v_gene: TRBV6-5
j_gene: TRBJ1-2
CDR3aa: CASSPQGVDGYTF
CDR3nt: TGTGCCAGCAGCCCACAGGGGGTCGATGGCTACACCTTC

d_gene: TRBD2
abundance: medium-sized
v_gene: TRBV5-1
j_gene: TRBJ2-5
CDR3aa: CASSLAAREGSSQYF
CDR3nt: TGCGCCAGCAGCTTGGCCGCGAGGGAGGGGTCGTCCCAGTACTTC